This record looks at one T cell receptor beta chain sequence and its context. This CDR3 comprises 18 residues. CDR1 and CDR2 (germline): SGHDT, YYEEEE. V gave up 2 bases and J gave up 0 bases, with 15 bases separating them. This specimen comes from a study of blood T cell repertoires in COVID-19. Looking at the study overall: COVID-19 samples collected from the United States, Italy and Spain covered acute and convalescent phases.

Generated by immunoSEQ multiplex PCR, the TCRdb table keeps only in-frame clones and is missing some. Of more than 150,000 clones in the sample, around 84% were seen once. This chain uses TRBV5-6 with TRBJ1-6, with D tentatively TRBD1 (6 bases). The sequencing sample was made of peripheral blood. This receptor was taken from a man aged 25-40 years with active or convalescent COVID-19. The CDR3 spells CASSLRTATSSYNSPLHF. The CDR3 region has the DNA TGTGCCAGCAGCTTACGGACAGCCACAAGCTCCTATAATTCACCCCTCCACTTT. Variable domain in full (rest from reference TRBV5-6 and TRBJ1-6): DAGVTQSPTHLIKTRGQQVTLRCSPKSGHDTVSWYQQALGQGPQFIFQYYEEEERQRGNFPDRFSGHQFPNYSSELNVNALLLGDSALYLCASSLRTATSSYNSPLHFGNGTRLTVT.